The 15 T cell receptor beta chains below come from one sample, sequenced in a study of T cells in Graves' hyperthyroidism and ophthalmopathy. Amplified regions were TCR beta CDR3 sequences from RNA transcripts. A set of HTBI primers served as the primers for a first-round RT-PCR of the TCR CDR3. TCRdb redid the calling of the multiplex PCR reads with MiXCR, one entry per CDR3 protein. Here the sample spans fewer than 300,000 distinct CDR3 sequences, 25% to 30% being singletons. Input material: blood. The receptors here all came from a middle-aged man with Graves' hyperthyroidism that later progressed to Graves' ophthalmopathy.

This clonotype was seen a handful of times. The V and J genes are TRBV19 and TRBJ2-7; the match to TRBD2 covers 8 bases. V was pared by 1 base and J by 0 bases, with 2 bases of the junction left unmatched. CDR3 length: 15 amino acids. CDR1 is LNHDA and CDR2 is SQIVND in the germline V gene (reference sequence). CDR3 loop: CASSIGSGSSYEQYF. The CDR3 bases are TGTGCCAGTAGTATAGGAAGCGGGAGCTCCTACGAGCAGTACTTC.

This clonotype came up many times. The V gene is TRBV20-1, the J gene TRBJ2-7, with 7 positions matching TRBD1. The germline V gene encodes CDR1 DFQATT and CDR2 SNEGSKA (reference sequence). The CDR3 has 12 amino acids. Germline trimming cut 7 bases from V and 3 bases from J; bases unmatched to any gene: 6. The DNA for the CDR3 is TGCAGTGTAAGAGACAGGGACTACGAGCAGTACTTC. Amino acids: CSVRDRDYEQYF.

Only a few counts were recorded for this clonotype. The gene calls are TRBV28 and TRBJ1-3; 9 bases agree with TRBD1. This CDR3 contains 17 residues. Germline CDR1 reads MDHEN; CDR2 reads SYDVKM. V was pared by 2 bases and J by 7 bases, with 12 bases of the junction left unmatched. The CDR3, as DNA: TGTGCCAGCAGTTTAGTGGACAGGGGAACGGATCGGAACACCATATATTTT. It is translated as CASSLVDRGTDRNTIYF.

This clonotype was seen many times. The chain uses TRBV6-5 and TRBJ2-7; tentative D call: TRBD2 (5 bases). V was clipped by 8 bases and J by 7 bases, with 21 bases between them. Germline CDR1 and CDR2: MNHEY and SVGAGI. The CDR3 spans 14 residues. The CDR3 coding sequence is TGTGCCAGCGCCCCCGGGATGGGAATGAGGGAGCAGTACTTC. This codes for CASAPGMGMREQYF.

J is TRBJ1-5 and V is TRBV5-1; 8 positions match TRBD1. The CDR3 loop spans 15 amino acids. The junction had 8 bases not matched to a gene; V was cut back by 7 bases and J by 2 bases. Germline V gives CDR1 SGHRS, CDR2 YFSETQ. The CDR3 DNA is TGCGCCAGCGGCCAGACGACAGGGGGCAATCAGCCCCAGCATTTT. It specifies CASGQTTGGNQPQHF.

This clonotype was seen ten or more times. CDR3 region: CASSIGLEDTEAFF. CDR3 nucleotides: TGTGCCAGTAGTATAGGCCTTGAGGACACTGAAGCTTTCTTT. V usage is TRBV19 and J usage is TRBJ1-1; D is uncertain. The V end was cut by 1 base, the J end by 3 bases, with 9 bases between. CDR3 length: 14 residues. Germline CDR1 and CDR2: LNHDA and SQIVND (reference sequence).

The sample holds many counts of this clonotype. The V gene is TRBV2, the J gene TRBJ1-1; possible D gene TRBD1, 5 bases. CDR3 length: 13 residues. Trimming stripped 4 bases from V and 5 bases from J, with 11 bases between. Germline-derived CDR1 and CDR2 are SNHLY and FYNNEI. CDR3 coding DNA: TGTGCCAGCAGTGGCCAGGGAATAACTGAAGCTTTCTTT. Its protein is CASSGQGITEAFF.

This clonotype was seen at least ten times. The chain joins TRBV28 to TRBJ1-6; TRBD1 is a possible D gene (6 bases). Germline V gene data show CDR1 as MDHEN and CDR2 as SYDVKM. The V gene lost 6 bases and the J gene lost 3 bases, with 27 bases spanning the gap. This CDR3 is 20 amino acids long. Written as DNA, the CDR3 is TGTGCCAGCAGCCTCACATTGACAGGTCCCGACGGGAGCTATAATTCACCCCTCCACTTT. It encodes CASSLTLTGPDGSYNSPLHF.

This clonotype was detected ten times or more. The V and J genes are TRBV9 and TRBJ2-7; D remains unclear. The CDR3 spans 13 residues. The germline V and J ends were trimmed by 2 bases and 0 bases, with 6 bases remaining between them. From germline, CDR1 is SGDLS and CDR2 YYNGEE. CDR3 loop: CASSVDDSYEQYF. The CDR3 DNA reads TGTGCCAGCAGCGTTGACGACTCCTACGAGCAGTACTTC. The full variable domain, completed using reference TRBV9 and TRBJ2-7, is DSGVTQTPKHLITATGQRVTLRCSPRSGDLSVYWYQQSLDQGLQFLIQYYNGEERAKGNILERFSAQQFPDLHSELNLSSLELGDSALYFCASSVDDSYEQYFGPGTRLTVT.

This clonotype was seen at least ten times. CDR3 amino acids: CASSVTGGSYGYTF. The CDR3 DNA follows: TGTGCCAGCAGCGTAACAGGGGGCAGCTATGGCTACACCTTC. V gene TRBV9 combines with J gene TRBJ1-2, with 9 bases that match TRBD1. Germline CDR1 and CDR2: SGDLS and YYNGEE. Trimming took 1 base from V and 4 from J; bases not matched to a gene: 2. The CDR3 sequence is 14 residues long.

The CDR3 DNA follows: TGCAGTGCTCAGACAGGGGGCTACGAGCAGTACTTC. It is translated as CSAQTGGYEQYF. The rearrangement uses TRBV20-1 and TRBJ2-7, with 9 bases lining up with TRBD1. V gave up 5 bases and J gave up 3 bases; unmatched junction bases: 2. Germline CDR1 is DFQATT and CDR2 is SNEGSKA (reference sequence). The CDR3 is made up of 12 amino acids.

This clonotype was observed at least ten times. This chain uses TRBV27 with TRBJ1-1, with 11 bases fitting TRBD1. Trimming removed 5 bases from V and 9 bases from J; junction bases left unmatched: 5. Germline CDR1 and CDR2: MNHEY and SMNVEV (reference sequence). CDR3 length equals 13 residues. The CDR3 reads CASSTDRGLQAFF. The CDR3 DNA sequence: TGTGCCAGCAGTACGGACAGGGGGCTTCAAGCTTTCTTT.

The V call is TRBV20-1, the J call TRBJ2-5, with D possibly being TRBD2 (7 bases). Germline CDR1 reads DFQATT; CDR2 reads SNEGSKA (reference sequence). The CDR3 extends over 16 amino acids. The V end was cut by 0 bases, the J end by 5 bases, with 19 bases between. The CDR3 protein is CSARDQQGLLTETQYF. The CDR3 region has the DNA TGCAGTGCTAGAGACCAACAGGGACTACTTACTGAGACCCAGTACTTC.

This clonotype came up many times. The gene calls are TRBV7-9 and TRBJ1-2, with D unresolved. The V gene lost 1 base and the J gene lost 8 bases, with 8 bases spanning the gap. Germline V gives CDR1 SEHNR, CDR2 FQNEAQ (reference sequence). This CDR3 is 12 amino acids long. This CDR3 is CASSLEGGGYTF. The CDR3 region has the DNA TGTGCCAGCAGCTTAGAGGGTGGAGGCTACACCTTC.

This clonotype was seen many times. The V and J genes are TRBV20-1 and TRBJ2-7; D not certain. The germline V gene has CDR1 DFQATT and CDR2 SNEGSKA (reference sequence). V was trimmed by 6 bases and J by 2 bases, leaving 8 bases between them. The CDR3 contains 11 residues. DNA for the CDR3: TGCAGTGCCACAATAGCCTACGAGCAGTACTTC. It codes for CSATIAYEQYF.